This TCR beta chain is drawn from a study of radiation and T cells in renal cell carcinoma. Time point specified: blood 2 weeks post-SBRT. Treatment here: 15 Gy SBRT to primary tumor, nephrectomy 4 weeks later. Clear cell pathology was present in this patient's renal cell carcinoma. V was trimmed by 5 bases and J by 4 bases, leaving 13 bases between them. Per the germline V gene, CDR1 is SGHTA and CDR2 is FQGTGA. The CDR3 is 14 amino acids. Sequenced by immunoSEQ multiplex PCR; TCRdb stores in-frame clones only, minus some. The table lists about 150,000 clones, 87% of them singletons. This chain connects TRBV7-3 to TRBJ2-3; no clear D gene. The specimen was blood, collected from a patient whose treatment included radiotherapy and nephrectomy. The clonotype was recovered from a woman between 50 and 59 years old with renal cell carcinoma. The CDR3 protein is CASSTSRAADTQYF. The CDR3 region has the DNA TGTGCCAGCAGCACCAGCCGGGCCGCAGATACGCAGTATTTT.